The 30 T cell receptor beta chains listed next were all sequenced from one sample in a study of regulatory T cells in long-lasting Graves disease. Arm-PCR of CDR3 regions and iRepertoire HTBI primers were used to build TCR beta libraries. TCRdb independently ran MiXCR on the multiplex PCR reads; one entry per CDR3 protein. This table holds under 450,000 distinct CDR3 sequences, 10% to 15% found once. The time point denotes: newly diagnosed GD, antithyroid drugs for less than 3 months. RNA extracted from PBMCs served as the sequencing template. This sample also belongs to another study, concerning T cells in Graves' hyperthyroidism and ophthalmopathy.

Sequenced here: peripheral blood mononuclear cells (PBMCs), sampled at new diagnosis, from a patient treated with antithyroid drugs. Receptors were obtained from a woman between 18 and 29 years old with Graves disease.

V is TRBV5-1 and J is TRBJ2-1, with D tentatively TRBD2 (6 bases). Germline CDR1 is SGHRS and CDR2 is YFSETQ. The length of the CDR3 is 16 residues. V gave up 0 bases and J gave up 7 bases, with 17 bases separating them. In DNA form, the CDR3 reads TGCGCCAGCAGCTTGGGAGGCGGGGATCTTCTGAATGAGCAGTTCTTC. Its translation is CASSLGGGDLLNEQFF. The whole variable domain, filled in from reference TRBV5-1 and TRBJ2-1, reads KAGVTQTPRYLIKTRGQQVTLSCSPISGHRSVSWYQQTPGQGLQFLFEYFSETQRNKGNFPGRFSGRQFSNSRSEMNVSTLELGDSALYLCASSLGGGDLLNEQFFGPGTRLTVL.

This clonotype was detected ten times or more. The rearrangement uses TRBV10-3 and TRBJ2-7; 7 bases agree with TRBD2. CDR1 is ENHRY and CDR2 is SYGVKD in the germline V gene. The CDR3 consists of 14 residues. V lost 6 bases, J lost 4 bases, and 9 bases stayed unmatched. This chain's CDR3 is CAISPAGAEYEQYF. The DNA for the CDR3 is TGTGCCATCAGCCCTGCGGGAGCAGAATACGAGCAGTACTTC.

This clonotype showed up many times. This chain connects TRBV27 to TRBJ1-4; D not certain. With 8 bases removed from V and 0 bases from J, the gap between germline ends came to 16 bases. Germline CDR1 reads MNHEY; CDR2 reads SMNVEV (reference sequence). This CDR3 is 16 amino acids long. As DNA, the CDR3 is TGTGCCAGCCAAAGCACGGAGGCCGCAACTAATGAAAAACTGTTTTTT. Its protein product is CASQSTEAATNEKLFF.

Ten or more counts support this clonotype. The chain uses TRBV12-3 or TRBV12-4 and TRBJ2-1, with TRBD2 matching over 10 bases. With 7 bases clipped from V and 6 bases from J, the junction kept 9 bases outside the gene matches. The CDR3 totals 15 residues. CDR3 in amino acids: CASTPSGGVLNEQFF. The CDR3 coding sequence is TGTGCCAGCACACCGAGCGGGGGGGTCCTCAATGAGCAGTTCTTC.

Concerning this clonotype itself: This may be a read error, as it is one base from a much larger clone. Written as DNA, the CDR3 is TGTGCCGGCACCTCCGTACCGAACACTGAAGCTTTCTTT. It encodes CAGTSVPNTEAFF. V and J are TRBV6-1 and TRBJ1-1; D not resolved. Deletions cut 11 bases from V and 1 base from J, with 14 bases between. The germline gives CDR1 MNHNS, CDR2 SASEGT. The CDR3 spans 13 residues.

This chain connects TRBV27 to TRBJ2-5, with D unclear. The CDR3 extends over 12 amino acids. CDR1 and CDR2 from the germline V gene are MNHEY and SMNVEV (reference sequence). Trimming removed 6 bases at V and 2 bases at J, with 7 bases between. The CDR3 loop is CASRGNQETQYF. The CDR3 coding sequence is TGTGCCAGCAGGGGAAATCAAGAGACCCAGTACTTC.

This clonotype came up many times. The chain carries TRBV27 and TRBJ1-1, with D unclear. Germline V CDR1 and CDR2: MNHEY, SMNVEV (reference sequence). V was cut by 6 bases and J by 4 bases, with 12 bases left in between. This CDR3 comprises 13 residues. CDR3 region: CASSSLVGTEAFF. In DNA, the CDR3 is TGTGCCAGCAGCTCCCTGGTGGGCACTGAAGCTTTCTTT.

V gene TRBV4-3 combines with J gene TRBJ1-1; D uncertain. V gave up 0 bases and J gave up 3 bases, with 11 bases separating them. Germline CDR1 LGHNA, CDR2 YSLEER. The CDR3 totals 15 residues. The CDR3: CASSQDSGAYTEAFF. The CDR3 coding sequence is TGCGCCAGCAGCCAAGATTCTGGTGCGTACACTGAAGCTTTCTTT.

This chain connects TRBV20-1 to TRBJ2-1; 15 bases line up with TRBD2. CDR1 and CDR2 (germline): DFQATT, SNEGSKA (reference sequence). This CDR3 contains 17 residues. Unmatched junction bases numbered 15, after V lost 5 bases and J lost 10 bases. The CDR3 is CSAGHTPGLAGGNEQFF. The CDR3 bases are TGCAGTGCTGGACACACACCGGGACTAGCGGGGGGTAACGAGCAGTTCTTC.

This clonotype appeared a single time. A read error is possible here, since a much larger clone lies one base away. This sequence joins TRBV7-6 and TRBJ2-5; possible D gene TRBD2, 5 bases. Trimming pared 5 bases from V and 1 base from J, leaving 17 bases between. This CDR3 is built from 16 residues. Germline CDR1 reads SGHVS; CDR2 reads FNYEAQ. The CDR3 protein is CASSLYRRRTQETQYF. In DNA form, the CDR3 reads TGTGCCAGCAGCCTATACCGGCGGAGGACCCAAGAGACCCAGTACTTC. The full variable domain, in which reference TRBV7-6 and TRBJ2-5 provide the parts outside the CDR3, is GAGVSQSPRYKVTKRGQDVALRCDPISGHVSLYWYRQALGQGPEFLTYFNYEAQQDKSGLPNDRFSAERPEGSISTLTIQRTEQRDSAMYRCASSLYRRRTQETQYFGPGTRLLVL.

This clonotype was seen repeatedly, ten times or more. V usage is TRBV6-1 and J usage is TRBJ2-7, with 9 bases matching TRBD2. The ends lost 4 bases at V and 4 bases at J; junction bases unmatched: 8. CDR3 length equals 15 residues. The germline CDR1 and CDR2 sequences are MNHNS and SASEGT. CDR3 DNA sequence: TGTGCCAGCAGTGCGATAGCGGGGGCCTCATACGAGCAGTACGTC. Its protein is CASSAIAGASYEQYV.

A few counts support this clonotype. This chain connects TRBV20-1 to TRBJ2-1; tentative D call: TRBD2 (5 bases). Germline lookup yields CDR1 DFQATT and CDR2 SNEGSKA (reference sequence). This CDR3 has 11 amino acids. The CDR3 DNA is TGCAGCGCCCTTCGGCGATACGGGAAGTTCTTC. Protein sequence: CSALRRYGKFF.

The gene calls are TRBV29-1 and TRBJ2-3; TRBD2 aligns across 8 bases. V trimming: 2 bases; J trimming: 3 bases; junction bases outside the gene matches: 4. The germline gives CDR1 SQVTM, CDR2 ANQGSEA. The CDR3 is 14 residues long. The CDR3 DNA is TGCAGCGTTGAAAGTGGCGGGGGGACAGATACGCAGTATTTT. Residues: CSVESGGGTDTQYF.

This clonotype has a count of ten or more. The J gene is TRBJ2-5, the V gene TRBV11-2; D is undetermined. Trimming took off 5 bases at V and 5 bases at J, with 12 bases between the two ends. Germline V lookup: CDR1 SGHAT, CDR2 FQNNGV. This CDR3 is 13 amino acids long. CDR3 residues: CASSAPDSETQYF. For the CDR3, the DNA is TGTGCCAGCAGCGCCCCCGATAGCGAGACCCAGTACTTC.

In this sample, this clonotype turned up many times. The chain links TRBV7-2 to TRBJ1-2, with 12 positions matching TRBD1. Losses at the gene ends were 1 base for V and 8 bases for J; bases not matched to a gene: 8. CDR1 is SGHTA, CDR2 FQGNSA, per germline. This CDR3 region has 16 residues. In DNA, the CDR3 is TGTGCCAGCAGCTTAGAAAAGGGACAGGGGGCGTACGGCTACACCTTC. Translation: CASSLEKGQGAYGYTF.

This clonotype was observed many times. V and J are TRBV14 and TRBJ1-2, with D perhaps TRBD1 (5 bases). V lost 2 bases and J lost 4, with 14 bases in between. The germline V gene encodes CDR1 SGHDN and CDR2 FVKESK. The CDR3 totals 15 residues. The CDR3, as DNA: TGTGCCAGCAGCCAAACCGGGGCCTTATTCTATGGCTACACCTTC. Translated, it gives CASSQTGALFYGYTF.

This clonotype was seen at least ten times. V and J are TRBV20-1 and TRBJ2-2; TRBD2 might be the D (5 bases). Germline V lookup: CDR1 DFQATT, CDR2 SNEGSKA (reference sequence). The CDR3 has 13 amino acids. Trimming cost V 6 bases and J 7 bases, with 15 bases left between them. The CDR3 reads CSAALSEGGELFF. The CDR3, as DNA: TGCAGTGCCGCCTTGTCAGAGGGCGGGGAGCTGTTTTTT.

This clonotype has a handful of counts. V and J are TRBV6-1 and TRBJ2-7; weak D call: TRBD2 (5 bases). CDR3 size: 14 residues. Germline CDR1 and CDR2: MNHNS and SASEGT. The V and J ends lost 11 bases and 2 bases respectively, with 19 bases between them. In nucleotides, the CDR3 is TGTGCCGGCACCGAAGCGGACCGTACCTACGAGCAGTACTTC. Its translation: CAGTEADRTYEQYF.

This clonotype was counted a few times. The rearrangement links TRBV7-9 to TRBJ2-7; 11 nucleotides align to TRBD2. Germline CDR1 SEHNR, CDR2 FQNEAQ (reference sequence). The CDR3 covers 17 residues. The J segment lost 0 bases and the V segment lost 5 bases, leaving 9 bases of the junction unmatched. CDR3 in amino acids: CASSPRLAGLSSYEQYF. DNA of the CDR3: TGTGCCAGCAGCCCGCGACTAGCGGGGTTGAGCTCCTACGAGCAGTACTTC.

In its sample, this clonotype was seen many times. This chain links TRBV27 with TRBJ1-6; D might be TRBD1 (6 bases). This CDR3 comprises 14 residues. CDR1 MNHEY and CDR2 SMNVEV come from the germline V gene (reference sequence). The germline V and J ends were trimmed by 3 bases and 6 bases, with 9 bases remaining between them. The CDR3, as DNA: TGTGCCAGCAGTTTCGGACAGACTAATTCACCCCTCCACTTT. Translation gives CASSFGQTNSPLHF.

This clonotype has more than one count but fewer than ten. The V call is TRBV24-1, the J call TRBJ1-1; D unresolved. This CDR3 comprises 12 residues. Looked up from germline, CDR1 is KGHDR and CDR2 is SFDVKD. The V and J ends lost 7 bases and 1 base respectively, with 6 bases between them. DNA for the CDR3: TGTGCCACCAGGGGATGGAACACTGAAGCTTTCTTT. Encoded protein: CATRGWNTEAFF.

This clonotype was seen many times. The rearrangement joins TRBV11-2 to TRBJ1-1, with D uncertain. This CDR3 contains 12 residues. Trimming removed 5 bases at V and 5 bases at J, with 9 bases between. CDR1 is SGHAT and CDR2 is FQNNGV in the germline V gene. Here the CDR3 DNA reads TGTGCCAGCAGCGGTCAGACGACTGAAGCTTTCTTT. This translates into CASSGQTTEAFF. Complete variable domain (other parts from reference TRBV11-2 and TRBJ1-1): EAGVAQSPRYKIIEKRQSVAFWCNPISGHATLYWYQQILGQGPKLLIQFQNNGVVDDSQLPKDRFSAERLKGVDSTLKIQPAKLEDSAVYLCASSGQTTEAFFGQGTRLTVV.

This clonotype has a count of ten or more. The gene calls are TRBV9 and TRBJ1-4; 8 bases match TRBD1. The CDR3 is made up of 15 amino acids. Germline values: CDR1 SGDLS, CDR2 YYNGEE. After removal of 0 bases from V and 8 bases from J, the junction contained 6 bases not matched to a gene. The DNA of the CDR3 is TGTGCCAGCAGCGTAGATCAGGGGGCGCAGGAAAAACTGTTTTTT. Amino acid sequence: CASSVDQGAQEKLFF.

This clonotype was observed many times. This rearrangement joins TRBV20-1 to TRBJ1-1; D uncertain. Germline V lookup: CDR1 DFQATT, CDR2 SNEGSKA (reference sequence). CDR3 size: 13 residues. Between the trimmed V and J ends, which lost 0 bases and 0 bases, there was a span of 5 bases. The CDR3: CSARDGMNTEAFF. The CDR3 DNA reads TGCAGTGCTAGAGATGGGATGAACACTGAAGCTTTCTTT.

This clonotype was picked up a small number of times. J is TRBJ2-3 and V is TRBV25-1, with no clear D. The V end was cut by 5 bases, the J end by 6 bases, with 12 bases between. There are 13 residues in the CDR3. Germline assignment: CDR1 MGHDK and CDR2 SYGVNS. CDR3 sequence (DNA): TGTGCCAGCAGTTACGGGTACGCGGATACGCAGTATTTT. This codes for CASSYGYADTQYF.

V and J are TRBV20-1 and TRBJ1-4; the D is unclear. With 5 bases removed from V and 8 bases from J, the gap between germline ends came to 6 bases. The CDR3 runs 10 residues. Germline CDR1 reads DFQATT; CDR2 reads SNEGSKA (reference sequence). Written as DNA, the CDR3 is TGCAGTGCTCCCGGAGAAAAACTGTTTTTT. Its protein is CSAPGEKLFF.

CDR3 sequence reads: CSAAESSYEQYF. The CDR3 region has the DNA TGCAGCGCCGCGGAATCCTCCTACGAGCAGTACTTC. The chain has TRBV20-1 and TRBJ2-7, with unresolved D. The CDR3 runs 12 residues. Germline CDR1 DFQATT, CDR2 SNEGSKA (reference sequence).

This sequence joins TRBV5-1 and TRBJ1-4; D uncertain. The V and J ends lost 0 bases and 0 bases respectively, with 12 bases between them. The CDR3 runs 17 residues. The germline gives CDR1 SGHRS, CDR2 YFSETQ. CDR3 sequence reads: CASSLGGRTATNEKLFF. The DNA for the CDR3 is TGCGCCAGCAGCTTGGGCGGTAGGACCGCAACTAATGAAAAACTGTTTTTT. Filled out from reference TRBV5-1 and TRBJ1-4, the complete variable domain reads KAGVTQTPRYLIKTRGQQVTLSCSPISGHRSVSWYQQTPGQGLQFLFEYFSETQRNKGNFPGRFSGRQFSNSRSEMNVSTLELGDSALYLCASSLGGRTATNEKLFFGSGTQLSVL.

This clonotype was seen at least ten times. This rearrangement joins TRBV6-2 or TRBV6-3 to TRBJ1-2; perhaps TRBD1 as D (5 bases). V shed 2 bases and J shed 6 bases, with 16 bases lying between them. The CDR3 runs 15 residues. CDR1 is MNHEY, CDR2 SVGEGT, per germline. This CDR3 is CASSYHNRGVDGYTF. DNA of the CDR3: TGTGCCAGCAGTTACCATAACCGGGGGGTTGATGGCTACACCTTC.

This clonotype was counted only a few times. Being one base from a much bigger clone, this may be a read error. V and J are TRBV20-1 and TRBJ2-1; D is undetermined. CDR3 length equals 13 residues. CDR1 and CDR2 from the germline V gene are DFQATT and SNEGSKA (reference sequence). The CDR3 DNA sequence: TGCAGTGCTAGCACGGGTTCCTACAGTGAGCAGTTCTTC. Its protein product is CSASTGSYSEQFF.